Listed below are T cell receptor beta chains from one sample, sequenced in a study of T cells in localized non-small cell lung cancer. TCRdb keeps only in-frame clones here, not all; method: immunoSEQ multiplex PCR. The sample yields 55,000 to 75,000 clones, approximately 89% seen once. The sample here was peripheral blood, taken before any cancer treatment. Source of these receptors: a man between 40 and 75 years old with stage I lung adenocarcinoma. CDR3s include the opening cysteine and the closing phenylalanine or tryptophan. Fields, in order: D gene, clone size, J gene, V gene, CDR3 protein, CDR3 DNA. A D gene is named only where the DNA matches it firmly. Clone size is stated in some rows and not others, as once, few, many or a class when expanded.

d_gene: -
abundance: once
j_gene: TRBJ2-7
v_gene: TRBV19
CDR3aa: CASSRTNSPYEQYF
CDR3nt: TGTGCCAGTAGTAGGACAAATTCCCCCTACGAGCAGTACTTC

d_gene: TRBD1
abundance: -
j_gene: TRBJ2-7
v_gene: TRBV19
CDR3aa: CASSRVPGTGTYEQYF
CDR3nt: TGTGCCAGTAGTAGGGTCCCGGGGACAGGGACCTACGAGCAGTACTTC

d_gene: TRBD1
abundance: -
j_gene: TRBJ1-1
v_gene: TRBV4-1
CDR3aa: CASSSGRGQGAIEAFF
CDR3nt: TGCGCCAGCAGCTCGGGCCGGGGTCAGGGGGCCATTGAAGCTTTCTTT

d_gene: TRBD1
abundance: -
j_gene: TRBJ1-1
v_gene: TRBV29-1
CDR3aa: CSAKTGGSTEAFF
CDR3nt: TGCAGCGCTAAGACAGGGGGGAGTACTGAAGCTTTCTTT

d_gene: TRBD1
abundance: -
j_gene: TRBJ1-1
v_gene: TRBV6-1
CDR3aa: CASLSGTGGTEAFF
CDR3nt: TGTGCCAGCCTTTCCGGAACAGGGGGGACTGAAGCTTTCTTT

d_gene: -
abundance: -
j_gene: TRBJ1-2
v_gene: TRBV30
CDR3aa: CAWTSGLGYGYTF
CDR3nt: TGTGCCTGGACTTCAGGGTTGGGGTATGGCTACACCTTC

d_gene: -
abundance: -
j_gene: TRBJ2-2
v_gene: TRBV7-3
CDR3aa: CASSQEGTGELFF
CDR3nt: TGTGCCAGCAGCCAAGAAGGCACCGGGGAGCTGTTTTTT

d_gene: TRBD2
abundance: -
j_gene: TRBJ2-1
v_gene: TRBV29-1
CDR3aa: CSVEGLAGGDEQFF
CDR3nt: TGCAGCGTTGAAGGGTTAGCGGGAGGGGATGAGCAGTTCTTC

d_gene: -
abundance: -
j_gene: TRBJ2-3
v_gene: TRBV30
CDR3aa: CAWSLADTQYF
CDR3nt: TGTGCCTGGAGTCTAGCAGATACGCAGTATTTT

d_gene: -
abundance: -
j_gene: TRBJ1-5
v_gene: TRBV2
CDR3aa: CASSADAGSNQPQHF
CDR3nt: TGTGCCAGCAGTGCGGACGCGGGGAGCAATCAGCCCCAGCATTTT

d_gene: TRBD2
abundance: -
j_gene: TRBJ2-7
v_gene: TRBV18
CDR3aa: CASSPTSGNSYEQYF
CDR3nt: TGTGCCAGCTCACCGACTAGCGGGAACTCCTACGAGCAGTACTTC

d_gene: -
abundance: -
j_gene: TRBJ2-3
v_gene: TRBV29-1
CDR3aa: CSVLRDTQYF
CDR3nt: TGCAGCGTATTGCGAGATACGCAGTATTTT

d_gene: -
abundance: -
j_gene: TRBJ2-1
v_gene: TRBV6-1
CDR3aa: CASGRQVYNEQFF
CDR3nt: TGTGCCAGCGGCCGACAGGTATACAATGAGCAGTTCTTC

d_gene: TRBD2
abundance: -
j_gene: TRBJ2-3
v_gene: TRBV5-1
CDR3aa: CASSMTGLAGTDTQYF
CDR3nt: TGCGCCAGCAGCATGACGGGACTAGCGGGAACAGATACGCAGTATTTT

d_gene: -
abundance: -
j_gene: TRBJ2-7
v_gene: TRBV18
CDR3aa: CASPPGRSYEQYF
CDR3nt: TGTGCCAGCCCCCCCGGGCGCTCCTACGAGCAGTACTTC

d_gene: -
abundance: -
j_gene: TRBJ2-3
v_gene: TRBV9
CDR3aa: CASRRGQSTDTQYF
CDR3nt: TGTGCCAGCAGAAGAGGACAAAGCACAGATACGCAGTATTTT

d_gene: -
abundance: -
j_gene: TRBJ2-3
v_gene: TRBV30
CDR3aa: CAWSLLHTDTQYF
CDR3nt: TGTGCCTGGAGTCTCCTCCACACAGATACGCAGTATTTT

d_gene: TRBD1
abundance: -
j_gene: TRBJ2-4
v_gene: TRBV28
CDR3aa: CASSKTVDRGKEAKNIQYF
CDR3nt: TGTGCCAGCAGCAAAACGGTGGACAGGGGGAAGGAGGCCAAAAACATTCAGTACTTC

d_gene: -
abundance: -
j_gene: TRBJ1-2
v_gene: TRBV29-1
CDR3aa: CSVESRGRNNYGYTF
CDR3nt: TGCAGCGTTGAAAGCCGAGGAAGAAACAACTATGGCTACACCTTC

d_gene: -
abundance: -
j_gene: TRBJ2-3
v_gene: TRBV9
CDR3aa: CASSVIPSRGDTQYF
CDR3nt: TGTGCCAGCAGCGTAATTCCTAGCCGGGGAGATACGCAGTATTTT

d_gene: -
abundance: -
j_gene: TRBJ2-5
v_gene: TRBV7-2
CDR3aa: CASSLATSQETQYF
CDR3nt: TGTGCCAGCAGCTTAGCGACTAGCCAAGAGACCCAGTACTTC

d_gene: -
abundance: once
j_gene: TRBJ2-3
v_gene: TRBV6-1
CDR3aa: CASSQRNTDTQYF
CDR3nt: TGTGCCAGCAGCCAGCGGAACACAGATACGCAGTATTTT

d_gene: -
abundance: -
j_gene: TRBJ1-2
v_gene: TRBV11-2
CDR3aa: CASSQDPGTDYGYTF
CDR3nt: TGTGCCAGCAGCCAAGATCCCGGGACCGACTATGGCTACACCTTC

d_gene: -
abundance: -
j_gene: TRBJ2-1
v_gene: TRBV28
CDR3aa: CASSSPSGSSSYNEQFF
CDR3nt: TGTGCCAGCAGTAGTCCCTCGGGATCCAGCTCCTACAATGAGCAGTTCTTC

d_gene: TRBD2
abundance: -
j_gene: TRBJ2-2
v_gene: TRBV18
CDR3aa: CASSPSREGTGELFF
CDR3nt: TGTGCCAGCTCACCAAGCAGGGAGGGCACCGGGGAGCTGTTTTTT

d_gene: TRBD1
abundance: few
j_gene: TRBJ1-2
v_gene: TRBV2
CDR3aa: CASSEIGRGKGYTF
CDR3nt: TGTGCCAGCAGTGAAATCGGCAGGGGGAAAGGCTACACCTTC

d_gene: TRBD1
abundance: -
j_gene: TRBJ2-5
v_gene: TRBV9
CDR3aa: CASSLRTGGIETQYF
CDR3nt: TGTGCCAGCAGCTTGAGGACAGGGGGAATAGAGACCCAGTACTTC

d_gene: -
abundance: -
j_gene: TRBJ2-1
v_gene: TRBV11-3
CDR3aa: CASSPSSFDEQFF
CDR3nt: TGTGCCAGCAGCCCCTCAAGTTTTGATGAGCAGTTCTTC

d_gene: TRBD2
abundance: -
j_gene: TRBJ2-5
v_gene: TRBV5-1
CDR3aa: CASSSALGGAQYF
CDR3nt: TGCGCCAGCAGCTCGGCCTTGGGGGGGGCCCAGTACTTC